Presented here are 22 T cell receptor beta chains from one specimen sequenced in a study of blood T cells in healthy people across ages. The authors ran a second PCR of about 6 to 11 cycles using a sample-barcoded 5' primer and a J-beta primer mix. Each CDR3 protein gets one entry after TCRdb re-called the 5' RACE reads with MiXCR. The table has about 600,000 distinct CDR3 sequences, less than 60% seen once. The sequencing input was blood. The receptors come from a man aged 80 or over in good health.

This CDR3 is CASSLAPVGPGLPDTQYF. CDR3 in DNA: TGCGCCAGCAGCTTGGCCCCCGTAGGGCCGGGACTCCCAGATACGCAGTATTTT. The chain recombines TRBV5-1 with TRBJ2-3; tentatively, D is TRBD2 (6 bases). The germline V gene encodes CDR1 SGHRS and CDR2 YFSETQ. Trimming left V 0 bases short and J 4 bases short, with 21 bases between. This CDR3 region has 18 residues.

The J gene is TRBJ1-5, the V gene TRBV2; D is unresolved. CDR1 is SNHLY and CDR2 is FYNNEI in the germline V gene. V was pared by 6 bases and J by 3 bases, with 9 bases between. CDR3 length: 13 residues. DNA of the CDR3: TGTGCCAGCAGACTGGAGGACAATCAGCCCCAGCATTTT. It translates to CASRLEDNQPQHF.

This clonotype was counted ten times or more. This chain links TRBV6-6 with TRBJ1-5, with a tentative D call TRBD1 (5 bases). CDR1 MNHNY and CDR2 SVGAGI come from the germline V gene (reference sequence). Trimming took off 0 bases at V and 7 bases at J, with 10 bases between the two ends. The CDR3 has 14 amino acids. CDR3 in DNA: TGTGCCAGCAGTTACTCGGCAGGGAACCAGCCCCAGCATTTT. Translation: CASSYSAGNQPQHF.

The table lists this clonotype with a few counts. The chain links TRBV29-1 to TRBJ1-2; 10 positions match TRBD1. CDR1 SQVTM and CDR2 ANQGSEA come from the germline V gene. Trimming took 6 bases from V and 3 from J; bases not matched to a gene: 4. This CDR3 is 13 amino acids long. The CDR3 DNA follows: TGCAGCGTGAAGGGACAGGGGTACTATGGCTACACCTTC. Its translation: CSVKGQGYYGYTF.

This chain joins TRBV6-6 and TRBJ2-1; D might be TRBD1 or TRBD2, each matching 6 bases. CDR1 and CDR2 from the germline V gene are MNHNY and SVGAGI (reference sequence). The V and J ends lost 11 bases and 9 bases respectively, with 23 bases between them. CDR3 length equals 14 residues. The CDR3 spells CACLPEGGFIEQFF. The CDR3 bases are TGTGCCTGCCTCCCCGAAGGGGGGTTTATTGAGCAGTTCTTC.

The rearrangement links TRBV4-2 to TRBJ2-1; a weak D match, TRBD2 (6 bases). The V end was cut by 2 bases, the J end by 8 bases, with 7 bases between. The CDR3 covers 12 residues. The germline V gene encodes CDR1 LGHNA and CDR2 YNFKEQ. The CDR3 is CASSQTSYEQFF. The CDR3, as DNA: TGTGCCAGCAGCCAAACTAGCTATGAGCAGTTCTTC.

This chain connects TRBV6-6 to TRBJ1-5, with a weak D call TRBD1 (5 bases). Looked up from germline, CDR1 is MNHNY and CDR2 is SVGAGI (reference sequence). V dropped 6 bases and J dropped 5 bases, with 14 bases sitting between them. The CDR3 extends over 14 amino acids. The CDR3 loop is CASRGHGRDQPQHF. The CDR3 coding sequence is TGTGCCAGCAGAGGACACGGAAGGGATCAGCCCCAGCATTTT.

This chain joins TRBV29-1 and TRBJ1-1, with D possibly matching TRBD1 (6 bases). This CDR3 spans 13 amino acids. V was shortened by 7 bases and J by 1 base, with 13 bases between the two germline ends. Germline-derived CDR1 and CDR2 are SQVTM and ANQGSEA. The CDR3 sequence: CSADPGQNTEAFF. The CDR3 DNA reads TGCAGCGCAGATCCGGGACAGAACACTGAAGCTTTCTTT.

This clonotype was recorded a few times. The rearrangement joins TRBV7-9 to TRBJ1-2, with 8 bases fitting TRBD1. Germline-derived CDR1 and CDR2 are SEHNR and FQNEAQ (reference sequence). The CDR3 length is 15 residues. The ends lost 5 bases at V and 2 bases at J; junction bases unmatched: 7. The CDR3 sequence is CASSPGQGGNYGYTF. The CDR3 bases are TGTGCCAGCAGCCCAGGACAGGGTGGAAACTATGGCTACACCTTC.

The rearrangement uses TRBV20-1 and TRBJ1-1; D is undetermined. The CDR3 contains 15 residues. Trimming removed 3 bases at V and 0 bases at J, with 14 bases between. In germline, CDR1 is DFQATT, CDR2 SNEGSKA (reference sequence). The CDR3 sequence: CSARAVEGLNTEAFF. The CDR3 DNA follows: TGCAGTGCTAGGGCAGTAGAGGGCCTGAACACTGAAGCTTTCTTT.

There are a few counts of this clonotype. The chain joins TRBV7-9 to TRBJ1-6; possible D gene TRBD1, 5 bases. This CDR3 contains 17 residues. V was shortened by 1 base and J by 11 bases, with 21 bases between the two germline ends. CDR1 and CDR2 from the germline V gene are SEHNR and FQNEAQ (reference sequence). The CDR3 here is CASSLGNLRTTPTPLHF. The CDR3, as DNA: TGTGCCAGCAGCTTAGGGAACTTGAGGACAACACCGACACCCCTCCACTTT.

This clonotype has a count of ten or more. This rearrangement joins TRBV6-5 to TRBJ1-1; D gene uncertain. Germline lookup yields CDR1 MNHEY and CDR2 SVGAGI. CDR3 length equals 16 residues. With 6 bases removed from V and 3 bases from J, the gap between germline ends came to 20 bases. CDR3 sequence reads: CASRTRATTGYTEAFF. The CDR3, as DNA: TGTGCCAGCAGGACCCGGGCCACCACTGGGTACACTGAAGCTTTCTTT.

The chain combines TRBV7-9 with TRBJ1-2; D is perhaps TRBD1 (5 bases). CDR3 length: 14 residues. V was clipped by 6 bases and J by 5 bases, with 16 bases between them. The germline CDR1 and CDR2 sequences are SEHNR and FQNEAQ (reference sequence). Written as DNA, the CDR3 is TGTGCCAGCAGAAACGGGGACGAAGAATATGGCTACACCTTC. Protein sequence: CASRNGDEEYGYTF.

The chain has TRBV27 and TRBJ2-1, with 10 bases matching TRBD2. The CDR3 sequence is 17 residues long. In germline, CDR1 is MNHEY, CDR2 SMNVEV (reference sequence). V dropped 5 bases and J dropped 7; count of bases not matched to a gene: 14. The CDR3 region is CASSHHNLAGVLNEQFF. The DNA for the CDR3 is TGTGCCAGCAGTCACCATAACCTAGCGGGAGTTTTAAATGAGCAGTTCTTC.

The gene calls are TRBV21-1 and TRBJ2-4; TRBD1, the table's D call, lacks a check against the DNA. TRBV21-1 is recorded as a pseudogene. CDR3 length: 17 amino acids. This CDR3 is CASSKDWQGKAKNIQYF. The CDR3 bases are TGTGCCAGCAGCAAAGATTGGCAGGGGAAGGCCAAAAACATTCAGTACTTC.

V usage is TRBV7-2 and J usage is TRBJ1-6, with TRBD1 matching 7 bases. This CDR3 has 19 residues. The V gene end was trimmed by 2 bases and the J gene end by 6 bases; junction bases not matched to a gene: 16. Per the germline V gene, CDR1 is SGHTA and CDR2 is FQGNSA. The CDR3, as DNA: TGTGCCAGCAGCTTAAGAGGAGCTAGGGGGCAGCGCGGTAATTCACCCCTCCACTTT. Protein: CASSLRGARGQRGNSPLHF.

This sequence joins TRBV28 and TRBJ2-1; 8 bases are shared with TRBD2. Losses at the gene ends were 5 bases for V and 13 bases for J; bases not matched to a gene: 13. Germline V gene sequence: CDR1 MDHEN, CDR2 SYDVKM. This CDR3 has 14 amino acids. CDR3 amino acids: CASSVTSERLGQFF. Here the CDR3 DNA reads TGTGCCAGCAGTGTGACTAGCGAGCGCCTCGGCCAGTTCTTC.

The rearrangement uses TRBV25-1 and TRBJ2-1, with D possibly TRBD1 on 5 matching bases. V lost 1 base to trimming and J lost 6 bases, with 13 bases between them. Germline V gene lookup returns CDR1 MGHDK and CDR2 SYGVNS. The CDR3 consists of 15 residues. The CDR3 reads CASSESRQKFNEQFF. The CDR3 nucleotides are TGTGCCAGCAGTGAATCTCGACAGAAATTCAATGAGCAGTTCTTC.

The chain carries TRBV12-3 or TRBV12-4 and TRBJ2-1; 9 bases line up with TRBD2. This CDR3 has 13 amino acids. With V trimmed by 7 bases and J by 5 bases, 3 bases remained unmatched. The CDR3 sequence: CASNVAGDNEQFF. The CDR3 DNA reads as TGTGCCAGCAATGTAGCGGGGGACAATGAGCAGTTCTTC.

This clonotype was picked up a small number of times. The chain combines TRBV7-2 with TRBJ2-7, with 8 bases aligning to TRBD2. The DNA end lines up better with TRBJ2-5; the J call may be wrong. CDR3 length equals 14 residues. The germline V gene has CDR1 SGHTA and CDR2 FQGNSA. CDR3 bases: TGTGCCAGCAGCTTAGGCGCGGGAGGAGAGACCCAGTACTTC. Amino acid sequence: CASSLGAGGETQYF.

This chain uses TRBV5-1 with TRBJ2-2; D may match TRBD1 or TRBD2 (5 bases each). This CDR3 has 15 residues. V was trimmed by 0 bases and J by 5 bases, leaving 11 bases between them. CDR1 SGHRS and CDR2 YFSETQ come from the germline V gene. This CDR3 reads CASSLAGTMTGELFF. The CDR3 region has the DNA TGCGCCAGCAGCTTGGCGGGGACGATGACCGGGGAGCTGTTTTTT. Filled out from reference TRBV5-1 and TRBJ2-2, the complete variable domain reads KAGVTQTPRYLIKTRGQQVTLSCSPISGHRSVSWYQQTPGQGLQFLFEYFSETQRNKGNFPGRFSGRQFSNSRSEMNVSTLELGDSALYLCASSLAGTMTGELFFGEGSRLTVL.

J is TRBJ2-1 and V is TRBV15; 15 bases agree with TRBD2. V lost 0 bases and J lost 10; bases outside the gene matches: 1. Germline CDR1 LNHNV, CDR2 YYDKDF (reference sequence). This CDR3 region has 15 residues. CDR3 protein: CATSRDGLAGGEQFF. The CDR3 DNA reads TGTGCCACCAGCAGAGATGGACTAGCGGGGGGGGAGCAGTTCTTC.